The table lists the clone carrying this T cell receptor beta chain with a count of one. The antigen remains unidentified. Treatment in this sample: roughly 11-day PBMC culture with coronavirus spike peptide pools or control peptides (ViraFEST assay). This record belongs to a study of vaccination and CD4 T cells after COVID-19. The Oncomine TCR Beta short-read assay was what sequenced the DNA obtained from cultured CD4+ T cells. Each CDR3 protein gets one entry after TCRdb re-called the PCR reads with MiXCR. The sample has more than 15,000 distinct CDR3 sequences, about 39% seen once. This sequence was found in a human donor who had recovered from COVID-19. The specimen was CD4+ T cells from blood, cultured in vitro.

CDR3 protein: CASSKGRNANTGELFF. The CDR3 bases are TGCGCCAGCAGTAAGGGGCGCAACGCGAACACCGGGGAGCTGTTTTTT. This sequence joins TRBV5-1 and TRBJ2-2; possibly TRBD1 for D (5 bases). The CDR3 loop spans 16 amino acids. V lost 5 bases and J lost 0, with 14 bases in between. Germline CDR1 is SGHRS and CDR2 is YFSETQ.